Following are 23 T cell receptor beta chains from one sample sequenced in a study of T cells after yellow fever vaccination. TCRdb re-analysed the 5' RACE reads in MiXCR, keeping a single row per CDR3 protein. The repertoire consists of roughly 340,000 distinct CDR3 sequences, with approximately 9% occurring once and the leading ten covering 15% to 20%. The sequencing here drew on PBMCs, taken on the day of the first yellow fever vaccination. The receptors derive from a man in his late teens or twenties who received the YFV17D yellow fever vaccine.

The sample holds many counts of this clonotype. The chain links TRBV7-2 to TRBJ2-3; D unclear. CDR3 length: 13 residues. The ends were cut back, 5 bases at V and 10 bases at J, with 16 bases in the middle. Germline V lookup: CDR1 SGHTA, CDR2 FQGNSA. Here the CDR3 reads CASSPSAVGAQYF. CDR3 nucleotides: TGTGCCAGCAGCCCCTCCGCGGTTGGTGCGCAGTATTTT.

The chain uses TRBV5-4 and TRBJ1-6; D call uncertain. This CDR3 is built from 14 residues. Germline CDR1 and CDR2: SGHNT and YYREEE (reference sequence). Trimming cost V 1 base and J 6 bases, with 8 bases left between them. CDR3 nucleotides: TGTGCCAGCAGCTTGCTCGCCAGTAATTCACCCCTCCACTTT. Its protein is CASSLLASNSPLHF.

This clonotype was observed at least ten times. The chain carries TRBV5-1 and TRBJ1-2; 11 positions agree with TRBD1. The germline V gene has CDR1 SGHRS and CDR2 YFSETQ. The V gene end was trimmed by 4 bases and the J gene end by 6 bases; junction bases not matched to a gene: 5. CDR3 size: 14 residues. CDR3: CASSREGQGDGYTF. DNA for the CDR3: TGCGCCAGCAGCCGCGAGGGACAGGGGGATGGCTACACCTTC.

This clonotype was recorded many times. V usage is TRBV5-1 and J usage is TRBJ2-5; 7 nucleotides align to TRBD1. This CDR3 spans 13 amino acids. From germline, CDR1 is SGHRS and CDR2 YFSETQ. The V and J ends lost 4 bases and 4 bases, in that order; junction bases with no gene match: 4. CDR3 loop: CASSVGQVETQYF. In DNA form, the CDR3 reads TGCGCCAGCAGCGTCGGACAGGTAGAGACCCAGTACTTC.

In this sample, this clonotype turned up a few times. The chain is built from TRBV5-1 and TRBJ1-2; TRBD1 agrees at 10 bases. The germline V gene encodes CDR1 SGHRS and CDR2 YFSETQ. The CDR3 runs 17 residues. After removal of 4 bases from V and 2 bases from J, the junction contained 11 bases not matched to a gene. The CDR3 sequence is CASSPLLGTGDNYGYTF. In DNA form, the CDR3 reads TGCGCCAGCAGCCCACTACTCGGGACAGGGGACAACTATGGCTACACCTTC.

This chain links TRBV7-3 with TRBJ2-1; 14 nucleotides line up with TRBD2. The trim removed 5 bases at V and 0 bases at J, leaving 6 bases unmatched. Germline assignment: CDR1 SGHTA and CDR2 FQGTGA. The CDR3 has 18 amino acids. This CDR3 is CASSLRTSGGYSYNEQFF. CDR3 sequence (DNA): TGTGCCAGCAGCCTAAGGACTAGCGGGGGGTACTCCTACAATGAGCAGTTCTTC.

V usage is TRBV20-1 and J usage is TRBJ2-1; D is perhaps TRBD2 (6 bases). The CDR3 runs to 17 residues. Germline V gene lookup returns CDR1 DFQATT and CDR2 SNEGSKA (reference sequence). V was trimmed by 0 bases and J by 0 bases, leaving 15 bases between them. As DNA, the CDR3 is TGCAGTGCTAGAGACAAACTAGCCCCGAGCTCCTACAATGAGCAGTTCTTC. Translation: CSARDKLAPSSYNEQFF.

This clonotype was seen a handful of times. The chain recombines TRBV5-1 with TRBJ2-1; D remains ambiguous. The CDR3 has 16 amino acids. Germline CDR1 SGHRS, CDR2 YFSETQ. V dropped 0 bases and J dropped 0 bases, with 10 bases sitting between them. As DNA, the CDR3 is TGCGCCAGCAGCTTGGGGCCTTGGGCCTCCTACAATGAGCAGTTCTTC. It codes for CASSLGPWASYNEQFF.

This clonotype turned up a few times. The rearrangement uses TRBV10-2 and TRBJ2-2, with D hard to call. V lost 6 bases and J lost 6, with 5 bases in between. This CDR3 region has 11 residues. The germline V gene encodes CDR1 WSHSY and CDR2 SAAADI. CDR3 in amino acids: CASRRPGELFF. CDR3 DNA sequence: TGCGCCAGCAGACGGCCCGGGGAGCTGTTTTTT.

The V gene is TRBV6-4, the J gene TRBJ2-3; 12 bases are shared with TRBD2. V trimming: 2 bases; J trimming: 6 bases; junction bases outside the gene matches: 6. CDR3 length: 16 amino acids. Germline CDR1 and CDR2: MRHNA and SNTAGT. CDR3 DNA: TGTGCCAGCAGTGACGGGCTAGCGGGGGGGCACGATACGCAGTATTTT. Translation gives CASSDGLAGGHDTQYF.

This chain joins TRBV7-2 and TRBJ2-5; D is undetermined. V was clipped by 5 bases and J by 4 bases, with 8 bases between them. CDR3 length: 12 residues. CDR1 is SGHTA, CDR2 FQGNSA, per germline. In DNA form, the CDR3 reads TGTGCCAGCAGCGAAGCAACAGAGACCCAGTACTTC. It yields the protein CASSEATETQYF.

This clonotype was seen only a few times. The chain combines TRBV5-1 with TRBJ2-1; D not resolved. Germline CDR1 is SGHRS and CDR2 is YFSETQ. The V end was cut by 1 base, the J end by 0 bases, with 11 bases between. There are 16 residues in the CDR3. CDR3 amino acids: CASSLLPSSSYNEQFF. The CDR3 nucleotides are TGCGCCAGCAGCTTGCTCCCCTCTAGCTCCTACAATGAGCAGTTCTTC.

This clonotype was seen more than once but under ten times. The V call is TRBV5-6, the J call TRBJ2-7; D ambiguous. V dropped 0 bases and J dropped 2 bases, with 3 bases sitting between them. Germline V gene lookup returns CDR1 SGHDT and CDR2 YYEEEE. This CDR3 has 12 residues. The CDR3 reads CASSLGAYEQYV. In nucleotides, the CDR3 is TGTGCCAGCAGCTTGGGGGCCTACGAGCAGTACGTC.

Here the CDR3 DNA reads TGTGCCAGCAGCTCCCTTCTTACAGGGGACACTGAAGCTTTCTTT. This sequence encodes CASSSLLTGDTEAFF. The chain has TRBV7-8 and TRBJ1-1, with 7 bases that match TRBD1. The junction had 8 bases not matched to a gene; V was cut back by 4 bases and J by 3 bases. The CDR3 covers 15 residues. Germline V gene lookup returns CDR1 SGHVS and CDR2 FQNEAQ.

There are a few counts of this clonotype. The chain has TRBV7-9 and TRBJ2-1; D not resolved. Germline V lookup: CDR1 SEHNR, CDR2 FQNEAQ (reference sequence). Trimming removed 11 bases at V and 2 bases at J, with 10 bases between. The CDR3 runs 12 residues. CDR3 residues: CAVVAAYNEQFF. Written as DNA, the CDR3 is TGTGCCGTAGTCGCGGCCTACAATGAGCAGTTCTTC. Combining the CDR3 with reference TRBV7-9 and TRBJ2-1 gives the whole variable domain DTGVSQNPRHKITKRGQNVTFRCDPISEHNRLYWYRQTLGQGPEFLTYFQNEAQLEKSRLLSDRFSAERPKGSFSTLEIQRTEQGDSAMYLCAVVAAYNEQFFGPGTRLTVL.

The table lists this clonotype with a count of one. A clone one base away is much larger, so this may be a read error. The V and J genes are TRBV7-3 and TRBJ2-1, with a weak D call TRBD2 (5 bases). This CDR3 is built from 13 residues. CDR1 and CDR2 (germline): SGHTA, FQGTGA. V gave up 5 bases and J gave up 11 bases, with 16 bases separating them. The CDR3 region has the DNA TGTGCCAGCAGCCCGAGCCCGGAGGATAAGCAGTTCTTC. Its protein product is CASSPSPEDKQFF.

The chain uses TRBV15 and TRBJ1-1; D gene unclear. Trimming cost V 0 bases and J 2 bases, with 7 bases left between them. The CDR3 runs to 14 residues. Germline lookup yields CDR1 LNHNV and CDR2 YYDKDF (reference sequence). The DNA for the CDR3 is TGTGCCACCAGCAGAGATCTCGTAAACACTGAAGCTTTCTTT. This translates into CATSRDLVNTEAFF.

The chain uses TRBV7-2 and TRBJ1-1; possible D gene TRBD1, 6 bases. The V gene's germline CDR1 is SGHTA and CDR2 FQGNSA. Trimming removed 4 bases from V and 7 bases from J, with 16 bases in between. This CDR3 contains 14 residues. Here the CDR3 reads CASSSRPGHSEAFF. The CDR3 DNA reads as TGTGCCAGCAGCTCCCGTCCGGGACATAGTGAAGCTTTCTTT.

There are a few counts of this clonotype. This chain joins TRBV29-1 and TRBJ1-2, with D possibly matching TRBD1 (6 bases). Germline CDR1 reads SQVTM; CDR2 reads ANQGSEA. Trimming took 7 bases from V and 5 from J, leaving 23 bases between them. This CDR3 is 15 amino acids long. The CDR3 loop reads CSARGMAGVFYGYTF. The CDR3 DNA is TGCAGCGCCCGAGGGATGGCAGGGGTGTTTTATGGCTACACCTTC.

This clonotype was seen a few times. The J gene is TRBJ1-1, the V gene TRBV27; unclear D gene. Trimming stripped 0 bases from V and 6 bases from J, with 8 bases between. Germline-derived CDR1 and CDR2 are MNHEY and SMNVEV (reference sequence). The CDR3 has 13 amino acids. The CDR3 region is CASSLSWASEAFF. The CDR3 DNA reads as TGTGCCAGCAGTTTATCTTGGGCCTCTGAAGCTTTCTTT.

The genes are TRBV3-1 and TRBJ1-1; D may be TRBD1 (6 bases). The CDR3 runs to 14 residues. In germline, CDR1 is LGHDT, CDR2 YNNKEL (reference sequence). V gave up 0 bases and J gave up 3 bases, with 8 bases separating them. The CDR3 protein is CASSQDAGDTEAFF. The CDR3 bases are TGTGCCAGCAGCCAAGATGCAGGGGACACTGAAGCTTTCTTT. The full variable domain, its missing parts supplied by reference TRBV3-1 and TRBJ1-1, is DTAVSQTPKYLVTQMGNDKSIKCEQNLGHDTMYWYKQDSKKFLKIMFSYNNKELIINETVPNRFSPKSPDKAHLNLHINSLELGDSAVYFCASSQDAGDTEAFFGQGTRLTVV.

V gene TRBV24-1 combines with J gene TRBJ1-2; D is unresolved. This CDR3 has 16 residues. The V gene lost 2 bases and the J gene lost 8 bases, with 20 bases spanning the gap. The germline CDR1 and CDR2 sequences are KGHDR and SFDVKD. In nucleotides, the CDR3 is TGTGCCACCAGTGATTCCAGAACGGTGGGATGGCGGGGCTACACCTTC. As protein: CATSDSRTVGWRGYTF.

The genes are TRBV7-3 and TRBJ2-6; D may be TRBD2 (6 bases). Trimming left V 5 bases short and J 7 bases short, with 12 bases between. This CDR3 region has 14 residues. CDR1 is SGHTA and CDR2 is FQGTGA in the germline V gene. The CDR3 reads CASSDLGGANVLTF. DNA of the CDR3: TGTGCCAGCAGCGATTTGGGGGGAGCCAACGTCCTGACTTTC.